This entry concerns a single T cell receptor beta chain. Its antigen is unknown. TCRdb keeps only in-frame clones here, not all; method: immunoSEQ multiplex PCR. The sample holds 300,000 to 500,000 clones; 88% are singletons and the top ten take around 3.4%. These data are taken from a study of Ad26.COV2.S vaccination and SARS-CoV-2 variants. Across the whole study: Ad26.COV2.S given intramuscularly, once or twice 56 days apart. Findings and limits, study-wide: Greater spike-specific TCR breadth was seen in vaccine recipients than in placebo recipients.

Indicated treatment: some 20 received Ad26.COV2.S at low or high dose, single or two shots; about 5 received placebo; per-sample allocation not given. Sampling was performed 63 days after the first vaccine or placebo injection. At a Boston site, the person donating was an adult of 18-55 years. The shot given was an Ad26 vector that makes Wuhan-strain SARS-CoV-2 spike. This CDR3 spans 13 amino acids. Germline V CDR1 and CDR2: SEHNR, FQNEAQ (reference sequence). Trimming stripped 3 bases from V and 7 bases from J, with 9 bases between. The rearrangement joins TRBV7-9 to TRBJ2-2; D unclear. This sequence was found in a person aged 18-65 years who received the Ad26.COV2.S COVID-19 vaccine or a placebo. Here the sequenced sample was peripheral blood, taken in a trial of Ad26.COV2.S vaccine versus placebo. CDR3 residues: CASSFRFVGELFF. CDR3 sequence (DNA): TGTGCCAGCAGCTTTAGGTTTGTCGGGGAGCTGTTTTTT.